This T cell receptor (beta chain) derives from a study of Ad26.COV2.S vaccination and SARS-CoV-2 variants. Germline lookup yields CDR1 SGHDT and CDR2 YYEEEE. The CDR3 has 16 residues. V was cut by 1 base and J by 1 base, with 15 bases left in between. Treatment noted: over 15 received Ad26.COV2.S at low or high dose, single or two shots; 5 received placebo; per-sample allocation not given. Day 63 after the first injection of vaccine or placebo was the sampling time. Adults aged 18-55 years in Boston included the donor. Data came from immunoSEQ multiplex PCR; TCRdb stores just in-frame clones and leaves some out. The sample has about 320,000 clones; roughly 84% are singletons.

The sequence came from a person aged 18-65 years who received the Ad26.COV2.S COVID-19 vaccine or a placebo. V gene TRBV5-6 combines with J gene TRBJ2-7; possibly TRBD1 or TRBD2 for D (5 bases each). The source material was peripheral blood, sampled in a trial of Ad26.COV2.S vaccine versus placebo. CDR3 bases: TGTGCCAGCAGCTTGTGGGCCGGGACCTTATCCTACGAGCAGTACTTC. Translation gives CASSLWAGTLSYEQYF. Together with reference TRBV5-6 and TRBJ2-7, the CDR3 gives the full variable domain: DAGVTQSPTHLIKTRGQQVTLRCSPKSGHDTVSWYQQALGQGPQFIFQYYEEEERQRGNFPDRFSGHQFPNYSSELNVNALLLGDSALYLCASSLWAGTLSYEQYFGPGTRLTVT.